This T cell receptor (beta chain) derives from a study of cytomegalovirus exposure and HLA in healthy donors (dated by TCRdb to the late 2010s). Regarding the study in general: An earlier analysis of more than 550 of the donors reported 250 to 350 Gb of sequence data and 100 million to 120 million unique TCR beta sequences obtained from 180 million or so T cells. An early release covering roughly 580 HLA-typed donors comprised roughly 300 gigabases of sequencing data and tens of millions of unique TCR sequences. The genetic ancestry cluster associated with self-reported Caucasian donors included roughly four fifths of the 398 genotyped donors. The aim of the study was to test whether cataloging public T cell receptors could identify signatures of past pathogen exposure. The study profiled the T cell repertoires of fewer than 850 subjects by immunosequencing and related them to cytomegalovirus serostatus. Along with the roughly 710-subject first cohort, a separate validation cohort of some 130 different subjects was used. The study combined high-throughput TCR immunosequencing, statistical association of individual TCRs with disease status, and machine learning to predict cytomegalovirus infection status. A later analysis re-examined previously published TCR beta repertoires from roughly 650 donors and added high-resolution HLA genotyping to investigate patterns of TCR occurrence. Rather than drawing on any new phenotypic data, the later analysis identified candidate immune exposures from TCR beta sequences and the way those sequences occurred across donors. An earlier analysis of 587 of the donors applied high-throughput TCR beta sequencing to assess whether each TCR beta V gene segment acted as functional or pseudogenic. Donor age, sex, ethnicity and CMV serostatus were compiled alongside the repertoire data. A later genetic analysis used genome-wide SNP genotypes for 398 of the 666 donors, treating that subset as a discovery cohort. Every repertoire in the discovery cohort had been generated on one and the same sequencing platform. Both class I and class II loci were covered by HLA typing, at four-digit resolution. The number of donors typed differed by locus, with about 629-630 for A, B, C, DRB1 and DQB1, 522 for DQA1, over 600 for DPA1, and some 440 for DPB1. Because of strong linkage in the cohort, roughly five DR-DQ haplotypes were treated as single units for association and clustering. Among 398 genotyped donors of the cohort, an average of roughly 240,000 unique TCR beta nucleotide sequences were sequenced per donor, roughly 20% of them non-productive.

The cohort comprised approximately 700 healthy bone marrow donors. At the time of sampling, all cohort members were nominally healthy, though unrecorded immune exposures were likely present. The donor tested CMV seropositive, placing the donor among the 290 or so seropositive members of the cohort. A peripheral blood sample was provided by each donor, and peripheral blood mononuclear cells were used for TCR beta sequencing. The Qiagen DNeasy Blood Extraction Kit was used to extract genomic DNA from the blood cell samples. What the research found in general, with its limitations: A later analysis found that HLA-associated TCR beta chains were more clonally expanded and had lower generation probabilities than equally common non-associated chains. CMV serostatus was the only immune exposure information available for the cohort. Strong co-occurrence of HLA alleles, especially DR and DQ, made assigning TCR associations to individual alleles difficult. The authors suggested that the approach could potentially be extended to other disease states and immunological phenotypes. Presence/absence analyses assumed roughly uniform sequencing depth across donors, an assumption that may not hold. Several of the top co-occurrence clusters appeared to be linked to parvovirus B19, influenza, CMV and Epstein-Barr virus, according to a later analysis. Across donors, most TCR sequences were observed very rarely, whereas some public TCRs were present in many individuals. Because HLA typing was unavailable for some donors at each locus, only the typed subset was used in association tests. According to a later genetic analysis, donors in an Asian-associated ancestry cluster had fewer N-insertions in productive TCRs than the approximately 670-donor mean. Broadly in line with IMGT annotations, most TCR beta V segments showed up in productive rearrangements about 87% or about 30% of the time in an earlier analysis of a few hundred of the donors. The study listed 150 to 200 TCR beta chains as associated with cytomegalovirus. A further reported finding was that TCR beta sequences accurately predicted the HLA-A and HLA-B alleles for most subjects in the first cohort. Most CMV-associated TCR beta chains appeared to be HLA-restricted in a later analysis, and the HLA associations seemed to be driven largely by CMV exposure. Because counts were too low, 15 to 20 rarely observed V segments, including chromosome 9 orphons, were excluded from the earlier analysis of several hundred of the donors. In vitro tests confirmed that three of the cytomegalovirus-associated TCR beta chains recognize cytomegalovirus antigens. Specific HLA alleles were associated with 16,951 TCR beta sequences at a false discovery rate of 0.05 in a later analysis. A later analysis found that TCR association rates varied across HLA loci, with DRB1 alleles showing the most associated TCRs and HLA-C alleles the fewest. Correlated functional status among segregating V segments might reflect linkage disequilibrium, but an unknown experimental factor could not be ruled out. In a later genetic analysis, a missense DCLRE1C variant was associated with V-gene and J-gene trimming of TCR beta chains, and the association was replicated in an independent cohort. The 87-base-pair reads could not distinguish some IMGT-functional V segments, including TRBV6-2 and TRBV6-3, so those segments were excluded. In both the original and validation cohorts, the classifier was reported to diagnose cytomegalovirus status with high specificity and sensitivity. A cluster of highly shared sequence variants was judged likely to represent a technical artifact of the sequencing pipeline. This cohort had only TCR beta chains sequenced, and the lack of alpha or paired-chain data limited which features could be detected.

At the junction V is shortened by 3 bases and J by 9 bases, with 9 bases in between. As encoded in the germline V gene, CDR1 is MDHEN while CDR2 is SYDVKM. CDR3 length: 12 amino acids, cysteine to phenylalanine. Only the CDR3 part of the read is kept: 36 bases, read in frame from the first base. In the case of this clone: Its antigen specificity is not known. There are no base qualities to consult, and no much larger clone falls within one base.

The receptor library was made with the immunoSEQ multiplex PCR assay. A mixture of 60 forward primers for TCR Vbeta segments and 13 reverse primers for TCR Jbeta segments was used in the multiplex PCR. Amplification of the CDR3 region of rearranged TCR beta genes was performed with a multiplex PCR assay on genomic DNA. On the Illumina HiSeq System, the amplified TCR beta libraries were sequenced as 87-base-pair reads. The authors' analysis ran thus. In a later analysis, some 80 million unique TCR beta chains were counted across the 666 repertoires, and around 10 million of these chains were shared by at least two donors. A nearest-neighbor algorithm error-corrected the raw reads and collapsed the reads into unique sequences, merging closely related sequences to remove PCR and sequencing errors. Alignment of CDR3 sequences to IMGT reference sequences was used to assign V, D and J gene segments. For a sequence to be retained, at least a six-nucleotide match to both a V gene segment and a J gene segment was required. A rearrangement was called productive if the CDR3 had no stop codons and remained in frame with V and J, and every other rearrangement was called non-productive. CDR3 was defined according to IMGT convention as the region running from the second conserved V-encoded cysteine to the conserved J-encoded phenylalanine. In an earlier analysis of around 600 of the donors, sequences lacking an unambiguous match to a single V gene segment were excluded. In an earlier analysis of several hundred of the donors, V segments were called functional above 56.7% productive rearrangements and were called segregating when the between-donor standard deviation exceeded 5%. A statistical classification framework was built for diagnosing cytomegalovirus status from the catalog of TCR beta chain sequences. In a later analysis, V and J genes were assigned by comparing TCR nucleotide sequences against IMGT/GENE-DB human TR gene sequences. Using the TCRdist pipeline, a later analysis assigned CDR3 sequences along with most-parsimonious VDJ recombination scenarios. A later analysis defined each TCR beta chain by its CDR3 amino acid sequence plus V-gene family, and excluded reads lacking a unique V-gene family. To address suspected cross-contamination and a sequencing artifact, a later analysis removed over 500 highly shared, low-generation-probability nucleotide sequences. For each public chain, a later analysis derived a clonal expansion index from normalized ranks of inferred template counts within each repertoire. A later analysis computed generation probabilities with a VDJ recombination model fitted to out-of-frame rearrangements, and checked the results against IGoR. A later analysis scored TCR-TCR, TCR-HLA and TCR-CMV co-occurrence with hypergeometric tests, applying a repertoire-size bias correction to TCR pairs. False discovery rates were estimated in a later analysis by permuting HLA or CMV assignments 20 times. A later analysis grouped co-occurring TCRs with DBSCAN, adding TCRdist sequence similarity when clustering within HLA-allele-positive subsets. Repertoires with fewer than 30,000 or more than 120,000 public chains, plus five repertoires with anomalous nucleotide sharing, were excluded from co-occurrence clustering. TCRdb obtained this table from immuneACCESS and retained in-frame rearrangements with V and J assigned. These tables miss some clones; where compared with another copy, unresolved V genes account for less than half of the shortfall, and the remainder is unexplained. V and J calls and clone size come straight from that table; D and trimming were deduced from the DNA. The sample table contains 92,000 or so clones; only one count was recorded for about 66% of them. The ten largest clones add up to about 22% of the sample.

Sequencing was carried out using PBMCs. The chain links TRBV28 with TRBJ1-5, and possibly TRBD1, on 6 matching bases. The TCR originated in a woman aged 50 to 60 in good health and CMV-seropositive. In nucleotide form, the sequence is TGTGCCAGCAGTTTTGGGACATCGCCCCAGCATTTT. It is translated as CASSFGTSPQHF.